This paragraph reports one TCR beta chain. No antigen is known for it. This sample stems from a study of lymphopenia after photon versus proton radiotherapy. Whole-study findings and limits: Authors raise, but do not show, better survival with proton therapy. Proton therapy kept repertoires fairly stable, unlike photons, which gained effector/memory cells. A bigger post-nadir fall in TCR diversity correlated inversely with survival time in deceased patients. After the lymphocyte nadir, photon-treated repertoires showed oligoclonal expansion, especially of CD8+ Temra cells.

Germline values: CDR1 MGHDK, CDR2 SYGVNS. The CDR3 length is 14 residues. The V segment lost 7 bases and the J segment 4 bases; nucleotides outside the gene matches: 8. Data came from immunoSEQ multiplex PCR; TCRdb stores just in-frame clones and leaves some out. Of more than 70,000 clones in the sample, around 83% were seen once. The sequenced sample was peripheral blood, obtained from a patient treated with proton-based radiotherapy. V gene TRBV25-1 combines with J gene TRBJ2-5; 8 positions match TRBD1. The source of this sequence is a man aged 60-69 years with pancreatic cancer. In DNA form, the CDR3 reads TGTGCCAGCACCCTTACACAGGGGGGAGAGACCCAGTACTTC. Amino acids: CASTLTQGGETQYF.